This T cell receptor beta chain was sequenced for a study of cytomegalovirus exposure and HLA in healthy donors. Repertoires were generated with immunoSEQ multiplex PCR, while TCRdb's copy carries only in-frame clones and drops some. The data show 95,000 to 150,000 clones, more than 70% seen once. Study findings and constraints: Among TCR beta chains, those listed as cytomegalovirus-associated numbered roughly 150. There were some public TCRs occurring in many donors, but most TCR sequences were rare. It was confirmed in vitro that three of the CMV-associated chains were specific for CMV antigens. First-cohort TCR clusters were later found to tend to co-occur in the 120 validation repertoires.

As concerns this clone: The antigen remains unidentified.

After removal of 0 bases from V and 0 bases from J, the junction contained 10 bases not matched to a gene. Germline-derived CDR1 and CDR2 are SGHAT and FQNNGV. The CDR3 runs to 18 residues. Sequenced material: PBMCs. The clonotype originates from a woman aged 30 to 39 in good health and CMV-seronegative. This rearrangement joins TRBV11-2 to TRBJ1-1, with 7 bases lining up with TRBD1. The CDR3, as DNA: TGTGCCAGCAGCTTAGATGTCTTTTGGGACAGCATGAACACTGAAGCTTTCTTT. Translation: CASSLDVFWDSMNTEAFF.